This TCR beta chain comes out of a study of blood T cells in healthy people across ages. Through a sample-barcoded 5' primer and a J-beta primer mix, a second PCR was run for roughly 6 to 11 cycles. Every cDNA molecule bore a tag from a template-switch adaptor containing 12 random nucleotides. TCRdb processed the 5' RACE reads anew with MiXCR; each CDR3 protein has one entry. This repertoire shows around 1,800,000 distinct CDR3 sequences, roughly 43% found once; its top ten account for roughly 23%. This clonotype was detected a few times. This could be a read error, since a much larger clone is one nucleotide away. Caucasian, healthy and from Russia, the donors were aged between about 6 and 100. Total RNA, at least 5.5 micrograms per sample, came from PBMCs. The CDR3 runs 13 residues. CDR1 DFQATT and CDR2 SNEGSKA come from the germline V gene (reference sequence).

Sequencing was carried out using blood. This chain connects TRBV20-1 to TRBJ2-1; 8 bases line up with TRBD2. The J call may be incorrect, as the DNA end agrees better with TRBJ2-7. This receptor was identified in a human donor in good health. This CDR3 reads CSASGGAYNEQYF. As DNA, the CDR3 is TGCAGTGCTAGCGGGGGGGCCTACAATGAGCAGTACTTC.